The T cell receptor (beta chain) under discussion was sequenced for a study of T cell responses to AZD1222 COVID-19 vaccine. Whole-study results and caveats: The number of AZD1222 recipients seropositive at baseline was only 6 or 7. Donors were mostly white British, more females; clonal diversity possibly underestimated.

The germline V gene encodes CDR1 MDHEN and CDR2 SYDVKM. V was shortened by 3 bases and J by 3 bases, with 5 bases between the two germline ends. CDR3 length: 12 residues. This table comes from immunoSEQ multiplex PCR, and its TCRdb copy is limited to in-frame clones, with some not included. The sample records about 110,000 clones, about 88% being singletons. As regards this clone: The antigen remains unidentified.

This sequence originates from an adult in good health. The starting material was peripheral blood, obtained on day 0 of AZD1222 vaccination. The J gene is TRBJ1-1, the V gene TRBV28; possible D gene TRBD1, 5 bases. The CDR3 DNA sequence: TGTGCCAGCAGTTTCAGGGACACTGAAGCTTTCTTT. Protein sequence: CASSFRDTEAFF.